This T cell receptor (beta chain) emerged from a study of cytomegalovirus exposure and HLA in healthy donors. Study background: The approximately 130 validation repertoires were reported in a later analysis to have been generated on the same platform as the roughly 680 first-cohort repertoires.

For this clone: The antigen is unknown.

This table comes from immunoSEQ multiplex PCR, and its TCRdb copy is limited to in-frame clones, with some not included. The repertoire includes 150,000 to 250,000 clones, roughly 81% of them detected once, and less than 1.5% sits in the top ten. This CDR3 comprises 15 residues. V was shortened by 5 bases and J by 3 bases, with 11 bases between the two germline ends. Germline loops: CDR1 SGHVS, CDR2 FNYEAQ. Overall study results and limits: Overall, around 160 TCR beta chains were annotated as cytomegalovirus-associated. Rare TCR sequences dominated, though some public TCRs recurred in many donors.

Sequenced sample: PBMCs. This rearrangement joins TRBV7-6 to TRBJ1-6; no clear D gene. The sequence derives from a woman aged 25-40 years in good health and CMV-seronegative. For the CDR3, the DNA is TGTGCCAGCAGCAGAGGACTGAACTATAATTCACCCCTCCACTTT. This sequence encodes CASSRGLNYNSPLHF.